This T cell receptor beta chain was found in a study of OX40 agonist ivuxolimab in advanced cancers. Study overall: Prior anti-PD-1, anti-PD-L1 or anti-CTLA-4 therapy did not bar entry, and 40% had some. General observations from the study: Partial responders dosed at 0.1-3.0 mg/kg displayed clonal expansion ranking among the lowest. The study did not work out the antigen specificity of the expanded peripheral T cells.

TCRdb keeps only in-frame clones here, not all; method: immunoSEQ multiplex PCR. The sample contains under 20,000 clones, approximately 91% of which appear only once. This clone is large within its sample. Its specificity is not known. Systemic immunosuppression or a history of autoimmune disease excluded patients. The TCR comes from an adult with an advanced solid tumor such as melanoma, head and neck, liver or kidney cancer. Sequences were derived from CD4+ or CD8+ T cells sorted from blood, sampled in a trial of the OX40 agonist ivuxolimab.

CDR3 nucleotide sequence: TGTGCCAGCAGTCCGGTCGGGAGGGCCAAGTACGAGCAGTACTTC. The encoded protein is CASSPVGRAKYEQYF. The V call is TRBV28, the J call TRBJ2-7, with TRBD2 matching over 8 bases. Trimming took 5 bases from V and 4 from J; bases not matched to a gene: 10. The germline gives CDR1 MDHEN, CDR2 SYDVKM. The CDR3 loop spans 15 amino acids.